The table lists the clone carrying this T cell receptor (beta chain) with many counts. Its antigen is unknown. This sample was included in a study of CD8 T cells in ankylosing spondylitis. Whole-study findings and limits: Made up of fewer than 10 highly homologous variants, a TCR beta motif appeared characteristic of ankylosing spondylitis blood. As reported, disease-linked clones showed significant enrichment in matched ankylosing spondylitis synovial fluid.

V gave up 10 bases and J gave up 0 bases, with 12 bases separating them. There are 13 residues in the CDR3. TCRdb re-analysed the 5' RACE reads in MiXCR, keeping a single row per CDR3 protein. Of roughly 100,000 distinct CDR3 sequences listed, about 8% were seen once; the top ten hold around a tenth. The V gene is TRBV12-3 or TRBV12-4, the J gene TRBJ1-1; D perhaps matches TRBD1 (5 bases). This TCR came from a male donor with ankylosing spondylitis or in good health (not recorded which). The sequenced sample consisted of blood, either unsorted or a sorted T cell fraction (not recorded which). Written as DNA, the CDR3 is TGTGCCACCGTGGGGCAGCTGAACACTGAAGCTTTCTTT. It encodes CATVGQLNTEAFF.